The 11 T cell receptor beta chains presented below share a single source sample, sequenced in a study of cytomegalovirus exposure and HLA in healthy donors. PCR primers comprised 60 Vbeta and 13 Jbeta primers. Repertoires were generated with immunoSEQ multiplex PCR, while TCRdb's copy carries only in-frame clones and drops some. The sample carries around 170,000 clones, just under 80% recorded once. Sample: PBMCs. These receptors all come from a woman in her fifties or sixties in good health and CMV-seropositive.

This chain uses TRBV25-1 with TRBJ1-1; possibly TRBD1 for D (5 bases). Germline V lookup: CDR1 MGHDK, CDR2 SYGVNS. This CDR3 spans 14 amino acids. V lost 6 bases to trimming and J lost 0 bases, with 11 bases between them. In nucleotides, the CDR3 is TGTGCCAGCAGGGAGACAGCTTTGAACACTGAAGCTTTCTTT. It codes for CASRETALNTEAFF.

The gene calls are TRBV18 and TRBJ2-2; the match to TRBD2 covers 9 bases. This CDR3 spans 17 amino acids. Germline V gives CDR1 KGHSH, CDR2 LQKENI. The V segment lost 3 bases and the J segment 0 bases; nucleotides outside the gene matches: 5. The chain's CDR3 is CASSPQTSGANTGELFF. The CDR3 nucleotides are TGTGCCAGCTCACCCCAGACTAGCGGAGCGAACACCGGGGAGCTGTTTTTT.

V and J are TRBV4-2 and TRBJ2-7; 9 bases are shared with TRBD2. J lost 6 bases, V lost 1 base, and 1 base had no gene match. This CDR3 has 13 residues. Germline V gene sequence: CDR1 LGHNA, CDR2 YNFKEQ. CDR3 residues: CASSQGLAVEQYF. The DNA for the CDR3 is TGTGCCAGCAGCCAAGGACTAGCGGTCGAGCAGTACTTC.

This chain connects TRBV25-1 to TRBJ1-3, with D possibly TRBD1 on 6 matching bases. CDR1 MGHDK and CDR2 SYGVNS come from the germline V gene. The CDR3 is 12 amino acids. V lost 8 bases, J lost 4 bases, and 9 bases lay in between. CDR3 residues: CASLDRGNTIYF. The CDR3 DNA sequence: TGTGCCAGCCTCGACAGGGGAAACACCATATATTTT.

The chain is built from TRBV5-1 and TRBJ2-7, with TRBD2 identical over 7 bases. The germline gives CDR1 SGHRS, CDR2 YFSETQ. The ends lost 0 bases at V and 4 bases at J; junction bases unmatched: 4. The CDR3 is 14 residues long. The CDR3 protein is CASSLGLAQYEQYF. CDR3 bases: TGCGCCAGCAGCTTGGGACTAGCCCAATACGAGCAGTACTTC.

CDR3 region: CASSLNRASQETQYF. The CDR3 region has the DNA TGTGCCAGCAGCTTAAATCGAGCATCCCAAGAGACCCAGTACTTC. The chain combines TRBV5-6 with TRBJ2-5; D is ambiguous. CDR1 is SGHDT, CDR2 YYEEEE, per germline. The V gene lost 2 bases and the J gene lost 1 base, with 12 bases spanning the gap. The CDR3 covers 15 residues.

The gene calls are TRBV5-1 and TRBJ2-1, with 7 positions matching TRBD2. Trimming removed 7 bases from V and 2 bases from J; junction bases left unmatched: 6. This CDR3 is 14 amino acids long. Germline assignment: CDR1 SGHRS and CDR2 YFSETQ. The CDR3 loop is CASEASGTYNEQFF. DNA for the CDR3: TGCGCCAGCGAGGCTAGCGGAACCTACAATGAGCAGTTCTTC.

The chain carries TRBV7-3 and TRBJ2-1; D gene ambiguous. V shed 1 base and J shed 9 bases, with 10 bases lying between them. Germline V lookup: CDR1 SGHTA, CDR2 FQGTGA. CDR3 size: 13 residues. CDR3 nucleotide sequence: TGTGCCAGCAGCTTAAATATGCGTAGTGAGCAGTTCTTC. Translated: CASSLNMRSEQFF.

The gene calls are TRBV28 and TRBJ2-2; TRBD1 aligns across 7 bases. Germline V gene data show CDR1 as MDHEN and CDR2 as SYDVKM. Trimming took 7 bases from V and 4 from J; bases not matched to a gene: 6. The CDR3 totals 14 residues. This CDR3 is CASNPGQPTGELFF. The CDR3 DNA follows: TGTGCCAGCAATCCGGGACAGCCCACCGGGGAGCTGTTTTTT.

The gene calls are TRBV7-2 and TRBJ2-2, with TRBD1 matching over 10 bases. Trimming removed 5 bases from V and 5 bases from J; junction bases left unmatched: 5. CDR3 length equals 15 residues. Germline-derived CDR1 and CDR2 are SGHTA and FQGNSA. This CDR3 is CASSLDRGRTGELFF. CDR3 DNA sequence: TGTGCCAGCAGCCTAGACAGGGGGCGTACCGGGGAGCTGTTTTTT. Using reference TRBV7-2 and TRBJ2-2 for the parts outside the CDR3, the full variable domain is GAGVSQSPSNKVTEKGKDVELRCDPISGHTALYWYRQSLGQGLEFLIYFQGNSAPDKSGLPSDRFSAERTGGSVSTLTIQRTQQEDSAVYLCASSLDRGRTGELFFGEGSRLTVL.

The chain has TRBV28 and TRBJ2-1; 9 bases agree with TRBD1. The V segment lost 2 bases and the J segment 7 bases; nucleotides outside the gene matches: 9. CDR3 length: 16 residues. The V gene's germline CDR1 is MDHEN and CDR2 SYDVKM. The CDR3 sequence is CASSLNYGQGRNEQFF. For the CDR3, the DNA is TGTGCCAGCAGTTTAAACTACGGACAGGGGCGAAATGAGCAGTTCTTC.